One and the same sample provided the 2 T cell receptor beta chains below, sequenced in a study of early T cells in non-severe SARS-CoV-2 infection. TCRdb redid the calling of the 5' RACE reads with MiXCR, one entry per CDR3 protein. The sample consists of 70,000 or so distinct CDR3 sequences, 4.6% of them appearing once. Source: whole blood, taken at baseline. The receptors shown here come from an adult who was a healthcare worker with PCR-confirmed SARS-CoV-2 infection or an uninfected control (not recorded which). The donor label of this sample is uncertain.

This clonotype was observed a handful of times. V is TRBV11-3 and J is TRBJ2-6; 8 bases align to TRBD1. Per germline, CDR1 SGHNT and CDR2 YENEEA. The CDR3 has 16 residues. V shed 8 bases, J shed 0 bases, and the junction held 6 bases outside the gene matches. Here the CDR3 reads CASGNGQGSGANVLTF. Here the CDR3 DNA reads TGTGCCAGCGGAAACGGACAGGGCTCTGGGGCCAACGTCCTGACTTTC.

This clonotype was observed a few times. V and J are TRBV7-9 and TRBJ1-3; the D is unclear. CDR3 size: 15 residues. Germline CDR1 and CDR2: SEHNR and FQNEAQ (reference sequence). Trimming left V 1 base short and J 0 bases short, with 7 bases between. The CDR3 protein is CASSLGGVSGNTIYF. In DNA form, the CDR3 reads TGTGCCAGCAGCTTAGGAGGAGTCTCTGGAAACACCATATATTTT.